This T cell receptor beta chain was recovered during a study of cytomegalovirus exposure and HLA in healthy donors. About the study: Samples from HLA-typed donors yielded approximately 88 million unique TCRs in an early data release. The study's findings and limits: As a later analysis revealed, the rate of TCR association differed by HLA locus, with DRB1 most and HLA-C fewest.

In the case of this clone: The antigen is unknown.

The PCR used 60 Vbeta and 13 Jbeta primers. Original processing notes: Per a later analysis, the number of unique TCR beta chains was some 82 million, of which around 9.9 million were shared. TCRdb keeps only in-frame clones here, not all; method: immunoSEQ multiplex PCR. V and J calls and clone size follow that table, whereas D and trimming were derived from the DNA. The sample consists of some 200,000 clones, around 85% of them appearing once. V was clipped by 2 bases and J by 4 bases; unmatched bases: 10. The germline V gene has CDR1 GTSNPN and CDR2 SVGIG (reference sequence). The CDR3 runs 16 residues.

The chain uses TRBV30 and TRBJ1-1, with 10 bases that match TRBD1. The specimen sequenced was PBMCs. The source of this sequence is a man aged 45-60 years in good health and CMV-seronegative. The CDR3 DNA follows: TGTGCCTGGAGTCGACAGGGGGCGCAATCGATCACTGAAGCTTTCTTT. Its translation is CAWSRQGAQSITEAFF.